Listed below are T cell receptor beta chains from one sample, sequenced in a study of blood T cell repertoires in COVID-19. This table comes from immunoSEQ multiplex PCR, and its TCRdb copy is limited to in-frame clones, with some not included. The repertoire includes over 150,000 clones, 85% to 90% of them detected once, and just over 2.5% sits in the top ten. The sample consisted of peripheral blood. The receptor source for this set is an elderly woman with COVID-19, enrolled during active disease. The CDR3 runs from the conserved cysteine through the conserved F or W. A D gene is named only where the DNA matches it firmly. Expanded clones get a size class; other rows say once, few or many, or leave the size out.

>TRBJ2-3|once|TRBV6-2/TRBV6-3|TRBD2
TGTGCCAGCAGTTCGGGTCTAGCGGGAGGGGCCGTGGTGGATACGCAGTATTTT
CASSSGLAGGAVVDTQYF
>TRBJ2-4|-|TRBV5-6|-
TGTGCCAGCAGCCAACGCGATACGGTAAACATTCAGTACTTC
CASSQRDTVNIQYF
>TRBJ1-1|-|TRBV7-2|-
TGTGCCAGCAGCTTTACTCGGGAAACTGAAGCTTTCTTT
CASSFTRETEAFF
>TRBJ1-1|-|TRBV19|-
TGTGCCAGTACTCCAAACAGGCATGGGAACACTGAAGCTTTCTTT
CASTPNRHGNTEAFF
>TRBJ1-1|-|TRBV6-5|-
TGTGCCAGCAGTTACACAGGAACGAACACTGAAGCTTTCTTT
CASSYTGTNTEAFF
>TRBJ2-3|-|TRBV29-1|TRBD2
TGCAGCGTTGTCCACCTAGCGGGGAGAGATACGCAGTATTTT
CSVVHLAGRDTQYF
>TRBJ2-3|-|TRBV18|TRBD2
TGTGCCAGCTCACCACTACGTGCCCGGAGTCTAGCGGGAGCTGGTAGCACAGATACGCAGTATTTT
CASSPLRARSLAGAGSTDTQYF
>TRBJ2-3|-|TRBV5-1|TRBD2
TGCGCCAGCAGCTTGCCTCTAGCGGGAGTAGGAGATACGCAGTATTTT
CASSLPLAGVGDTQYF
>TRBJ1-3|-|TRBV15|-
TGTGCCGCCGCGGCGCGACAGTCTGTCTCTGGAAACACCATATATTTT
CAAAARQSVSGNTIYF
>TRBJ2-1|-|TRBV2|TRBD2
TGTGCCAGCAGTATGGGACTAGCGGGAGATGAGCAGTTCTTC
CASSMGLAGDEQFF
>TRBJ2-5|-|TRBV5-1|-
TGCGCCAGCAGCTTGGCCTCGGGAGTGGAGACCCAGTACTTC
CASSLASGVETQYF
>TRBJ1-6|few|TRBV5-8|-
TGTGCCAGCAGCGGGGCCCTGAATTCACCCCTCCACTTT
CASSGALNSPLHF
>TRBJ1-6|few|TRBV3-1/TRBV3-2|-
TGTGCCAGCAGCCAAGAGGGCGGGTTTGTAGCACCCCTCCACTTT
CASSQEGGFVAPLHF
>TRBJ1-2|-|TRBV30|TRBD1
TGTGCCTGGAGAGCGACGGACAGGGGGAATGGCTACACCTTC
CAWRATDRGNGYTF
>TRBJ2-3|-|TRBV6-4|TRBD2
TGTGCCAGCAGTGAGACTAGCGGGAGTAGCACAGATACGCAGTATTTT
CASSETSGSSTDTQYF
>TRBJ2-3|-|TRBV15|-
TGTGCCACCAGCAGAGATCTATCGAGGGTAACGACAGATACGCAGTATTTT
CATSRDLSRVTTDTQYF
>TRBJ2-1|-|TRBV27|TRBD2
TGTGCCAGCAGTTCCCCTAGCGGGAGAAATGAGCAGTTCTTC
CASSSPSGRNEQFF
>TRBJ2-5|-|TRBV2|TRBD2
TGTGCCAGCAGGCGGACTAGCGGGGTCCAAGAGACCCAGTACTTC
CASRRTSGVQETQYF
>TRBJ2-7|-|TRBV10-3|TRBD2
TGTGCCACCACTAGCGGGAGAAGTTACGAGCAGTACTTC
CATTSGRSYEQYF
>TRBJ1-2|-|TRBV7-8|-
TGTGCCAGCAGCCTACAACAAACTAACTATGGCTACACCTTC
CASSLQQTNYGYTF
>TRBJ2-1|-|TRBV11-2|TRBD2
TGTGCCAGCAGCACGTTAGTGGCTAGCGGGACGGTTGAGCAGTTCTTC
CASSTLVASGTVEQFF
>TRBJ2-7|few|TRBV2|TRBD2
TGTGCCAGCAGCTCCAGACTAGCGGGAGATAACTACGAGCAGTACTTC
CASSSRLAGDNYEQYF
>TRBJ2-3|-|TRBV7-2|-
TGTGCCAGCAGCTTATTTGGTACAGGGAGATTAGAGACAGATACGCAGTATTTT
CASSLFGTGRLETDTQYF
>TRBJ2-2|-|TRBV9|-
TGTGCCAGCAGCGTAGGCGGCCTGAACACCGGGGAGCTGTTTTTT
CASSVGGLNTGELFF
>TRBJ2-7|-|TRBV5-5|TRBD2
TGTGCCAGCAGGCCTGGGACTAGCGGAGCCTACGAGCAGTACTTC
CASRPGTSGAYEQYF
>TRBJ1-6|few|TRBV19|-
TGTGCCAGTAGTACCCCAGTTCCTTTCTGGAATTCACCCCTCCACTTT
CASSTPVPFWNSPLHF
>TRBJ2-4|-|TRBV4-2|-
TGTGCCAGCAGCCAAGACAGGGGTACAAAAAACATTCAGTACTTC
CASSQDRGTKNIQYF
>TRBJ1-5|-|TRBV7-2|TRBD1
TGTGCCAGCAGCTTTGACAGGGCCTATCAGCCCCAGCATTTT
CASSFDRAYQPQHF
>TRBJ1-1|-|TRBV6-5|TRBD1
TGTGCCAGCAGTTACCAAAATGACAGGGTGGCTGAAGCTTTCTTT
CASSYQNDRVAEAFF
>TRBJ2-7|-|TRBV28|-
TGTGCCAGCAGCCGACCCGACATTCCCTCTGAGCAGTACTTC
CASSRPDIPSEQYF
>TRBJ1-2|-|TRBV28|TRBD1
TGTGCCAGCAGTTCAGGACAGGGACCTAACTATGGCTACACCTTC
CASSSGQGPNYGYTF
>TRBJ2-7|-|TRBV19|TRBD2
TGTGCCACCAGCGGGAGGGCCATCCACGAGCAGTACTTC
CATSGRAIHEQYF
>TRBJ2-5|-|TRBV18|TRBD2
TGTGCCAGCTCACCCGGACTAGCGGAGACCCAGTACTTC
CASSPGLAETQYF
>TRBJ2-7|-|TRBV12-3/TRBV12-4|TRBD2
TGTGCCAGCAGTACCACGGGAGGGTGGGAGCAGTACTTC
CASSTTGGWEQYF
>TRBJ2-1|-|TRBV7-8|TRBD2
TGTGCCAGCAGCTTAGGGGCGGGAGGGCCAGCGGACCGTGAGCAGTTCTTC
CASSLGAGGPADREQFF
>TRBJ2-3|-|TRBV7-2|-
TGTGCCAGCAGCCAAGATCGGTCCGTCACAGATACGCAGTATTTT
CASSQDRSVTDTQYF
>TRBJ2-3|-|TRBV7-3|-
TGTGCCAGCAGCTCTCCCCGGGACTGGAGAAGAACAGATACGCAGTATTTT
CASSSPRDWRRTDTQYF
>TRBJ2-7|-|TRBV9|TRBD1
TGTGCCAGCAGCACTGGACAGGGGGCGGGCTACGAGCAGTACTTC
CASSTGQGAGYEQYF
>TRBJ2-5|once|TRBV7-2|TRBD1
TGTGCCAGCAGGTTCGACAGGGCCCAAGAGACCCAGTACTTC
CASRFDRAQETQYF
>TRBJ1-2|-|TRBV4-3|-
TGCGCCAGCAGCCAAGCCCCAGGGAATTACGATGGCTACACCTTC
CASSQAPGNYDGYTF
>TRBJ2-1|-|TRBV5-4|-
TGTGCCAGCAGCTCCCGACGGGAGAGGTCCTACAATGAGCAGTTCTTC
CASSSRRERSYNEQFF
>TRBJ2-1|-|TRBV7-3|TRBD1
TGTGCCAGCAGCCCGGACAGGGGGGGTTACAATGAGCAGTTCTTC
CASSPDRGGYNEQFF
>TRBJ1-5|-|TRBV28|-
TGTGCCAGCAGGACCCTGGGGAGGGTGGATCAGCCCCAGCATTTT
CASRTLGRVDQPQHF
>TRBJ2-7|-|TRBV6-2/TRBV6-3|-
TGTGCCAGCAGTTCCCACCTAGGTGGGAGCTCCTACGAGCAGTACTTC
CASSSHLGGSSYEQYF
>TRBJ1-1|-|TRBV19|-
TGTGCCAGTAGTCGGGACACCGCGAACACTGAAGCTTTCTTT
CASSRDTANTEAFF
>TRBJ1-5|-|TRBV7-9|-
TGTGCCAGCAGTTACGGGACAATCAATCAGCCCCAGCATTTT
CASSYGTINQPQHF
>TRBJ1-1|-|TRBV6-5|-
TGTGCCAGCAGCCAGGGGCTGTCGGAAGCTTTCTTT
CASSQGLSEAFF
>TRBJ2-7|-|TRBV7-2|TRBD2
TGTGCCAGCAGCTTTCAGACTAGCGAGACCTACGAGCAGTACTTC
CASSFQTSETYEQYF
>TRBJ1-2|few|TRBV6-1|-
TGTGCCAGCAGTGAAACAGGGAATGATGGCTACACCTTC
CASSETGNDGYTF
>TRBJ2-7|-|TRBV27|TRBD2
TGTGCCAGCAGTTTAGTCCCGGGACTAGCGGCGACCCTCGATTACGAGCAGTACTTC
CASSLVPGLAATLDYEQYF
>TRBJ2-1|-|TRBV6-5|-
TGTGCCACGGGAACGGGATCCTACAATGAGCAGTTCTTC
CATGTGSYNEQFF
>TRBJ2-3|-|TRBV9|-
TGTGCCAGCAGCACAGGGCTTACGCAGTATTTT
CASSTGLTQYF
>TRBJ2-3|-|TRBV9|-
TGTGCCAGCAGCGCAGACTACTTTGGCACGCAGTATTTT
CASSADYFGTQYF